This entry describes one T cell receptor (beta chain). No antigen is known for it. V gave up 6 bases and J gave up 2 bases; unmatched junction bases: 7. Germline assignment: CDR1 MDHEN and CDR2 SYDVKM. The CDR3 consists of 16 residues. This entry comes from a study of response to subunit inactivated influenza vaccine. TCRdb reanalysed the RT-PCR reads using MiXCR and keeps one entry per CDR3 protein. The data show a few hundred thousand distinct CDR3 sequences, about a fifth seen once. Study-level results: Authors suggested seasonal influenza vaccinations each recruit few new T cells.

This TCR was sampled from a man between 50 and 70 years old who received an inactivated influenza vaccine. The V gene is TRBV28, the J gene TRBJ2-1, with 10 bases identical to TRBD2. This sample comprised PBMCs from blood, obtained roughly 20 months after vaccination. CDR3 loop: CASRVGGLATYNEQFF. The CDR3 nucleotides are TGTGCCAGCAGAGTTGGGGGACTAGCGACCTACAATGAGCAGTTCTTC.